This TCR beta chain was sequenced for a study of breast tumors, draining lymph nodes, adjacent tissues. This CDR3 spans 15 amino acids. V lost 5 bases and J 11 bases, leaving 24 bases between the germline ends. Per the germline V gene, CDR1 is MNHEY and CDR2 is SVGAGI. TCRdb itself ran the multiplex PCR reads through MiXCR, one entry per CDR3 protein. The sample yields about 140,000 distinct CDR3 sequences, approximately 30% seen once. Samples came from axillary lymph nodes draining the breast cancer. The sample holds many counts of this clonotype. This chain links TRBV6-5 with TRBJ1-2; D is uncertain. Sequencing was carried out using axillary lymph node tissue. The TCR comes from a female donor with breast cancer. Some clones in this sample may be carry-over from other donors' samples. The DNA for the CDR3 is TGTGCCAGCAGTCCGGAGTTTCGGACGGCCGGAGAGTACACCTTC. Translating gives CASSPEFRTAGEYTF.